This TCR beta chain was sequenced for a study of molecular identifiers for immune sequencing clone quantification. Turning to the study itself: Naive CD8 cell RNA, from roughly 20,000 or 100,000 cells, was split five ways in replicates, with four sequenced. Whole-study results and caveats: Naive cells had under 1% of molecules in clones above 20 RNA copies, effectors over 99%.

Previously described methods and listed TCR primers produced bulk TCR libraries. In TCRdb, the PCR reads were re-called with MiXCR into one record per CDR3 protein. Altogether a few hundred thousand distinct CDR3 sequences are present, about a fifth being singletons, with the ten largest covering roughly 0.81%. The V and J ends lost 8 bases and 5 bases respectively, with 22 bases between them. The CDR3 length is 15 residues. In regard to this clonotype: Its antigen is not identified.

CD8+CD4-CCR7+CD45RA+ cells were sorted as naive CD8 T cells. The sample consisted of naive CD8+ T cells from blood, with Jurkat cell RNA spiked in. Subset: FACS-sorted CD8+CD4-CCR7+CD45RA+ naive T cells. The chain carries TRBV5-3 and TRBJ1-2, with D possibly matching TRBD1 (5 bases). TRBV5-3 is flagged as an ORF with uncertain function. The receptor's source is a human donor in good health. Some libraries in this study had Jurkat cell RNA spiked in. The CDR3 sequence: CASSLPGPMNYGYTF. The CDR3 region has the DNA TGTGCCAGCAGCCTACCGGGACCGATGAATTATGGCTACACCTTC.